This record concerns one T cell receptor (beta chain) sequence. What it binds is unknown. The sample comes from a study of shared clonotypes between healthy human individuals. Overall study findings and caveats: The study sampled only blood, and tissue repertoires likely differ.

CDR1 is SGHAT and CDR2 is FQNNGV in the germline V gene. CDR3 size: 15 residues. Trimming stripped 3 bases from V and 5 bases from J, with 14 bases between. Approximately 30,000 T cell genomes (about 280 ng DNA) went into each PBMC replicate. The assay was immunoSEQ multiplex PCR, and TCRdb's table has in-frame clones only and misses some. The sample contains about 470,000 clones, 70% to 80% of which appear only once. The donor cohort consisted entirely of Caucasian adults residing in Nashville, Tennessee. The study used 83 million or so PBMCs per unsorted sample for genomic DNA. The specimen was PBMCs. This TCR was sampled from a woman aged 40 to 49 in good health. Some clones in this sample may be carry-over from other donors' samples. The genes are TRBV11-2 and TRBJ2-1; weak D call: TRBD1 (5 bases). Written as DNA, the CDR3 is TGTGCCAGCAGCTTGGGGTGGCTGACAGACAATGAGCAGTTCTTC. It is translated as CASSLGWLTDNEQFF.